This is a list of T cell receptor beta chains from one sample in a study of shared clonotypes between healthy human individuals. The assay was immunoSEQ multiplex PCR, and TCRdb's table has in-frame clones only and misses some. Of hundreds of thousands of clones in the sample, 55% to 85% were seen once. The specimen sequenced was memory CD4+ T cells sorted from blood. The receptors originated from a woman aged 30 to 39 in good health. Both conserved end residues are part of each CDR3. Fields, in order: clone size, V gene, J gene, D gene, CDR3 DNA, CDR3 protein. D genes are given only for firm matches. Only part of the rows carry a size: once, few, many, or a class if the clone is expanded.

>NA|TRBV27|TRBJ2-7|NA
TGTGCCAGCAGAATGACCGGCAGGGGAATAAGGGTCGCTAGGTTGGGCGAGCAGTACTTC
CASRMTGRGIRVARLGEQYF
>NA|TRBV7-9|TRBJ2-5|TRBD1
TGTGCCAGCAGCCACCCAGGGGGCGGCATGGCCCAGTACTTC
CASSHPGGGMAQYF
>NA|TRBV4-1|TRBJ2-1|NA
TGCGCCAGCAGCCAAGTTTTAGGGGGGAGTAGGAATGAGCAGTTCTTC
CASSQVLGGSRNEQFF
>NA|TRBV29-1|TRBJ1-2|NA
TGCAGCGTTGGGGACACCTATGGCTACACCTTC
CSVGDTYGYTF
>NA|TRBV6-1|TRBJ1-5|TRBD1
TGTGCCAGCATCCTCGGGGCAGGGGGCGGACAGCCCCAGCATTTT
CASILGAGGGQPQHF
>few|TRBV25-1|TRBJ1-4|NA
TGTGCCAGCAGTGTCCGGGATTCGGGAACTAATGAAAAACTGTTTTTT
CASSVRDSGTNEKLFF
>NA|TRBV5-4|TRBJ2-7|NA
TGTGCCAGCAGCTTCGGTAGAGGGTTGGGCGAGCAGTACTTC
CASSFGRGLGEQYF
>NA|TRBV2|TRBJ2-6|TRBD1
TGTGCCAGCAGTTTATTAACAGGGGCTGGGGCCAACGTCCTGACTTTC
CASSLLTGAGANVLTF
>NA|TRBV2|TRBJ1-2|NA
TGTGCCAGCAGGCCCCGGGGGGGTCAATATGGCTACACCTTC
CASRPRGGQYGYTF
>NA|TRBV6-1|TRBJ2-7|TRBD2
TGTGCCAGCAGTGAAGTTGGGGGGGACCCTTACGAGCAGTACTTC
CASSEVGGDPYEQYF
>NA|TRBV6-4|TRBJ2-3|TRBD1
TGTGCCAGCAGTGACTCCGGGACAGGGGTAACAGATACGCAGTATTTT
CASSDSGTGVTDTQYF
>NA|TRBV19|TRBJ1-1|NA
TGTGCCAGTAGTATGGCCTTTTTGGTGAACACTGAAGCTTTCTTT
CASSMAFLVNTEAFF
>NA|TRBV6-5|TRBJ2-7|TRBD1
TGTGCCAGCAGAGGGGATGGGACAGGAACTTACGAGCAGTACTTC
CASRGDGTGTYEQYF
>NA|TRBV7-2|TRBJ2-2|NA
TGTGCCAGCAGCGACTCGACTAGGGGGAACACCGGGGAGCTGTTTTTT
CASSDSTRGNTGELFF
>NA|TRBV19|TRBJ2-3|NA
TGTGCCAGTAGTACACCCGTGGGGTTGGGGACAGATACGCAGTATTTT
CASSTPVGLGTDTQYF
>NA|TRBV19|TRBJ2-5|NA
TGTGCCACTCAGGGGTCTTCGGAGACCCAGTACTTC
CATQGSSETQYF
>NA|TRBV9|TRBJ1-3|NA
TGTGCCAGCAGCGTAAGAGGGGACTCTGGAAACACCATATATTTT
CASSVRGDSGNTIYF
>once|TRBV11-2|TRBJ2-7|NA
TGTGCCAGCAGCTCAACATACGGGGAGCAGTACTTC
CASSSTYGEQYF
>NA|TRBV28|TRBJ2-1|NA
TGTGCCAGCAGTAATGGAGGGACAAAATACAATGAGCAGTTCTTC
CASSNGGTKYNEQFF
>NA|TRBV6-4|TRBJ2-1|NA
TGTGCCAGCAGTGATGGGGAACTCAATGAGCAGTTCTTC
CASSDGELNEQFF
>NA|TRBV27|TRBJ2-2|NA
TGTGCCAGCAGTTTTGGGGGAGGACCCGGGGAGCTGTTTTTT
CASSFGGGPGELFF
>NA|TRBV2|TRBJ2-4|NA
TGTGCCAGCAGGGGCCGAGCAAAAAACATTCAGTACTTC
CASRGRAKNIQYF